A selection of T cell receptor beta chains follows, all from one sample in a study of blood T cell repertoires in COVID-19. The assay was immunoSEQ multiplex PCR, and TCRdb's table has in-frame clones only and misses some. The sample carries under 500,000 clones, around 88% recorded once. The sample comprised peripheral blood. These receptors were obtained from a woman aged 25 to 39 with acute or convalescent COVID-19. Both conserved end residues are part of each CDR3. Each record gives: V gene, J gene, D gene, clone size, CDR3 DNA, CDR3 protein. A D gene is named only where the DNA matches it firmly. Clone size is not always given. Where it is, it says once, few, many or a class for expanded clones.

v_gene: TRBV3-1/TRBV3-2; j_gene: TRBJ2-7; d_gene: NA; abundance: few; CDR3nt: TGTGCCAGCAGCCAAGTAGAGAGAGAGCAGTACTTC; CDR3aa: CASSQVEREQYF
v_gene: TRBV23-1; j_gene: TRBJ1-6; d_gene: NA; abundance: NA; CDR3nt: TGCGCCAGCAGTCACATTCCCGGGACACGGAATTCACCCCTCCACTTT; CDR3aa: CASSHIPGTRNSPLHF
v_gene: TRBV9; j_gene: TRBJ2-5; d_gene: NA; abundance: NA; CDR3nt: TGTGCCAGCAGCGTAGGTCCAGGGGCGTACGAGACCCAGTACTTC; CDR3aa: CASSVGPGAYETQYF
v_gene: TRBV2; j_gene: TRBJ2-5; d_gene: TRBD1; abundance: NA; CDR3nt: TGTGCCAGCAGTGTCGGGGACAGGGCTGGCGAGACCCAGTACTTC; CDR3aa: CASSVGDRAGETQYF
v_gene: TRBV28; j_gene: TRBJ1-2; d_gene: NA; abundance: NA; CDR3nt: TGTGCCAGCAAGGCCCCTCAGGGCCACTATGGCTACACCTTC; CDR3aa: CASKAPQGHYGYTF
v_gene: TRBV18; j_gene: TRBJ1-1; d_gene: NA; abundance: NA; CDR3nt: TGTGCCAGCTCACGACGGACAGAAACTGAAGCTTTCTTT; CDR3aa: CASSRRTETEAFF
v_gene: TRBV29-1; j_gene: TRBJ2-3; d_gene: TRBD2; abundance: NA; CDR3nt: TGCAGCGTTGAAGATCTACGGGGAGGGACCGATACGCAGTATTTT; CDR3aa: CSVEDLRGGTDTQYF
v_gene: TRBV5-5; j_gene: TRBJ1-5; d_gene: TRBD1; abundance: NA; CDR3nt: TGTGCCAGCAGCATGGGACAGGGGAGACAGCCCCAGCATTTT; CDR3aa: CASSMGQGRQPQHF
v_gene: TRBV9; j_gene: TRBJ2-3; d_gene: TRBD2; abundance: NA; CDR3nt: TGTGCCAGCAGCGTAGCCCCGGGGACTAGCGGCACAGATACGCAGTATTTT; CDR3aa: CASSVAPGTSGTDTQYF
v_gene: TRBV6-6; j_gene: TRBJ2-5; d_gene: TRBD2; abundance: NA; CDR3nt: TGTGCCAGCAGTTACCCCTTAGCGGGGATGGAGACCCAGTACTTC; CDR3aa: CASSYPLAGMETQYF
v_gene: TRBV10-2; j_gene: TRBJ2-3; d_gene: NA; abundance: once; CDR3nt: TGCGCCACCAGACTACCGAACACAGATACGCAGTATTTT; CDR3aa: CATRLPNTDTQYF
v_gene: TRBV11-2; j_gene: TRBJ2-6; d_gene: TRBD2; abundance: NA; CDR3nt: TGTGCCAGCAGCCCGTTAGCGGGGGGGGCTGGGGCCAACGTCCTGACTTTC; CDR3aa: CASSPLAGGAGANVLTF
v_gene: TRBV28; j_gene: TRBJ2-7; d_gene: TRBD1; abundance: NA; CDR3nt: TGTGCCAGCAGTTTCAGGGACAGGGGCTTATACGAGCAGTACTTC; CDR3aa: CASSFRDRGLYEQYF
v_gene: TRBV5-1; j_gene: TRBJ1-4; d_gene: TRBD1; abundance: NA; CDR3nt: TGCGCCAGCAGCTTACGAGTCCGGGACACAGGGGAACTGTTTTTT; CDR3aa: CASSLRVRDTGELFF
v_gene: TRBV19; j_gene: TRBJ2-3; d_gene: NA; abundance: NA; CDR3nt: TGTGCCAGTAGCCCCCCAGGGGTCGGATTGTATTTT; CDR3aa: CASSPPGVGLYF
v_gene: TRBV5-6; j_gene: TRBJ1-2; d_gene: NA; abundance: NA; CDR3nt: TGTGCCAGCAGCACCAGACAGTTAGGACATGGCTACACCTTC; CDR3aa: CASSTRQLGHGYTF
v_gene: TRBV28; j_gene: TRBJ2-3; d_gene: NA; abundance: NA; CDR3nt: TGTGCCAGCAGTTTAGGGTTAGCAGAAGATACGCAGTATTTT; CDR3aa: CASSLGLAEDTQYF
v_gene: TRBV6-5; j_gene: TRBJ1-5; d_gene: TRBD1; abundance: NA; CDR3nt: TGTGCCAGCAGTCGTGGACAGGGATTAGATCAGCCCCAGCATTTT; CDR3aa: CASSRGQGLDQPQHF
v_gene: TRBV4-1; j_gene: TRBJ1-4; d_gene: NA; abundance: NA; CDR3nt: TGCGCCAGCAGCCAAGATCCCCAGGGTAGGGAAAAACTGTTTTTT; CDR3aa: CASSQDPQGREKLFF
v_gene: TRBV27; j_gene: TRBJ1-2; d_gene: TRBD1; abundance: NA; CDR3nt: TGTGCCAGCAGTTTTTTACCCGGGACAGGGGGCTCTAGCTCTTATGGCTACACCTTC; CDR3aa: CASSFLPGTGGSSSYGYTF
v_gene: TRBV29-1; j_gene: TRBJ1-3; d_gene: NA; abundance: NA; CDR3nt: TGCAGCGTTGTTCAGGGGTACGGAAACACCATATATTTT; CDR3aa: CSVVQGYGNTIYF
v_gene: TRBV7-8; j_gene: TRBJ2-7; d_gene: NA; abundance: NA; CDR3nt: TGTGCCAGCAGGGACGGTTATGCGGGCTCCTACGAGCAGTACTTC; CDR3aa: CASRDGYAGSYEQYF
v_gene: TRBV27; j_gene: TRBJ2-1; d_gene: NA; abundance: NA; CDR3nt: TGTGCCAGCAGTTTCCTGACTAGCTCCTACAATGAGCAGTTCTTC; CDR3aa: CASSFLTSSYNEQFF
v_gene: TRBV6-1; j_gene: TRBJ1-2; d_gene: TRBD1; abundance: NA; CDR3nt: TGTGCCAGCAGTGAAGTAGCGACAGGGAATGGCTACACCTTC; CDR3aa: CASSEVATGNGYTF
v_gene: TRBV27; j_gene: TRBJ2-7; d_gene: TRBD2; abundance: NA; CDR3nt: TGTGCCAGCAGTTTACGGGGGGGCTACGAGCAGTACTTC; CDR3aa: CASSLRGGYEQYF
v_gene: TRBV28; j_gene: TRBJ1-5; d_gene: NA; abundance: NA; CDR3nt: TGTGCCAGCAGATCCCTACATCAGCCCCAGCATTTT; CDR3aa: CASRSLHQPQHF
v_gene: TRBV6-5; j_gene: TRBJ2-7; d_gene: NA; abundance: NA; CDR3nt: TGTGCCAGCAAACTTCGTCGAGAGTCCCCCTACGAGCAGTACTTC; CDR3aa: CASKLRRESPYEQYF
v_gene: TRBV10-2; j_gene: TRBJ2-5; d_gene: NA; abundance: NA; CDR3nt: TGCGCCAGCAGTACGAATGGAGGAGAGACCCAGTACTTC; CDR3aa: CASSTNGGETQYF
v_gene: TRBV28; j_gene: TRBJ1-1; d_gene: TRBD1; abundance: NA; CDR3nt: TGTGCCAGCAGTTTATCTCAGGGGGCGAACACTGAAGCTTTCTTT; CDR3aa: CASSLSQGANTEAFF
v_gene: TRBV4-1; j_gene: TRBJ2-3; d_gene: NA; abundance: NA; CDR3nt: TGCGCCAGCAGCCAAGTGTTTCCAGAGTCTAGGGGAGATACGCAGTATTTT; CDR3aa: CASSQVFPESRGDTQYF
v_gene: TRBV18; j_gene: TRBJ2-1; d_gene: NA; abundance: NA; CDR3nt: TGTGCCAGCTCATCCCAGGGTCCAGGGTACTACAATGAGCAGTTCTTC; CDR3aa: CASSSQGPGYYNEQFF
v_gene: TRBV5-1; j_gene: TRBJ2-7; d_gene: TRBD1; abundance: NA; CDR3nt: TGCGCCAGCGGCACCGGGACAGGGAGTTACGAGCAGTACTTC; CDR3aa: CASGTGTGSYEQYF